This T cell receptor beta chain was sequenced for a study of early T cells in non-severe SARS-CoV-2 infection. Each single cDNA molecule received a unique molecular identifier. TCRdb fed the 5' RACE reads into MiXCR, producing one record per CDR3 protein. Of roughly 120,000 distinct CDR3 sequences in the sample, just under 15% were seen once. The sequence was obtained from an adult who was a healthcare worker with PCR-confirmed SARS-CoV-2 infection or an uninfected control (not recorded which). Material: whole blood.

In DNA, the CDR3 is TGTGCCACCAGCAGATCCCCAGCGGATGAGCAGTTCTTC. It translates to CATSRSPADEQFF. V and J are TRBV15 and TRBJ2-1, with D possibly being TRBD2 (5 bases). V shed 2 bases and J shed 8 bases, with 10 bases lying between them. In germline, CDR1 is LNHNV, CDR2 YYDKDF (reference sequence). This CDR3 region has 13 residues.